A selection of T cell receptor beta chains follows, all from one sample in a study of OX40 agonist ivuxolimab in advanced cancers. Produced via immunoSEQ multiplex PCR; TCRdb's table is partial and in-frame only. The table records approximately 81,000 clones, over 75% of them present only once. The sequences come from CD4+ or CD8+ T cells sorted from blood, collected in a trial of the OX40 agonist ivuxolimab. These receptors were taken from an adult with an advanced solid tumor such as melanoma, head and neck, liver or kidney cancer. The CDR3 runs from the conserved cysteine through the conserved F or W. The D gene is left open where the match is weak. Size is omitted from some rows. Given values are once, few, many or a class for expanded clones.

size,D,length,J,V,CDR3,DNA
.,.,15,TRBJ2-5,TRBV7-9,CASSLPDRYQETQYF,TGTGCCAGCAGCTTACCCGACAGATACCAAGAGACCCAGTACTTC
once,TRBD1,15,TRBJ2-7,TRBV14,CASSQEEDRPYEQYF,TGTGCCAGCAGCCAAGAAGAGGACAGGCCCTACGAGCAGTACTTC
.,.,15,TRBJ1-2,TRBV6-5,CASTPGEGFRFSYTF,TGTGCCAGCACCCCAGGGGAGGGGTTTAGGTTTAGTTACACCTTC
.,.,14,TRBJ1-5,TRBV6-6,CASNSKQAHQPQHF,TGTGCCAGCAACTCCAAACAGGCTCATCAGCCCCAGCATTTT
.,.,12,TRBJ1-2,TRBV29-1,CSVSGDGDGYTF,TGCAGCGTTAGTGGGGACGGTGATGGCTACACCTTC
.,TRBD1,15,TRBJ2-3,TRBV5-1,CASSFGTGSTDTQYF,TGCGCCAGCAGCTTCGGGACAGGGAGTACAGATACGCAGTATTTT
.,.,13,TRBJ2-7,TRBV4-1,CASSQEHPYEQYF,TGCGCCAGCAGCCAAGAACATCCCTACGAGCAGTACTTC
.,TRBD2,16,TRBJ2-7,TRBV19,CASSVRLAGPSYEQYF,TGTGCCAGTAGTGTGAGGTTAGCGGGCCCATCCTACGAGCAGTACTTC
.,.,15,TRBJ2-2,TRBV27,CASSLTPYGTGELFF,TGTGCCAGCAGTTTAACCCCTTACGGCACCGGGGAGCTGTTTTTT
.,TRBD2,17,TRBJ2-3,TRBV25-1,CASSEWLAGGMPDTQYF,TGTGCCAGCAGTGAATGGCTAGCGGGAGGAATGCCAGATACGCAGTATTTT
.,.,15,TRBJ2-7,TRBV4-1,CASSRTYDRTAEQYF,TGCGCCAGCAGCCGCACGTATGACAGGACGGCCGAGCAGTACTTC
.,TRBD1,15,TRBJ2-2,TRBV7-9,CASSSVDRVAGELFF,TGTGCCAGCAGCTCGGTTGACAGGGTGGCCGGGGAGCTGTTTTTT
.,.,14,TRBJ2-3,TRBV7-2,CASSSYRETDTQYF,TGTGCCAGCAGTTCCTACAGGGAAACAGATACGCAGTATTTT
.,.,13,TRBJ1-6,TRBV7-8,CASSVNRDSPLHF,TGTGCCAGCAGCGTAAACAGGGACTCACCCCTCCACTTT
few,.,13,TRBJ1-6,TRBV11-3,CASSLGRGSPLHF,TGTGCCAGCAGCTTAGGGAGGGGCTCACCCCTCCACTTT
.,.,12,TRBJ2-3,TRBV5-8,CASSSFGDTQYF,TGTGCCAGCAGCTCTTTTGGGGATACGCAGTATTTT
.,.,13,TRBJ2-5,TRBV18,CASSPYSSETQYF,TGTGCCAGCTCACCCTACTCCTCGGAGACCCAGTACTTC
.,TRBD1,15,TRBJ1-3,TRBV7-2,CASRPGTVAGNTIYF,TGTGCCAGCAGACCCGGGACAGTAGCTGGAAACACCATATATTTT
.,TRBD1,14,TRBJ1-4,TRBV7-8,CASSRQGSGEKLFF,TGTGCCAGCAGTCGACAGGGGAGTGGTGAAAAACTGTTTTTT
few,.,13,TRBJ2-1,TRBV9,CASPFKVHHEQFF,TGTGCCAGCCCCTTCAAGGTTCACCATGAGCAGTTCTTC
.,.,17,TRBJ2-2,TRBV5-1,CASSLAGAGMISGELFF,TGCGCCAGCAGCTTGGCTGGGGCAGGTATGATCTCCGGGGAGCTGTTTTTT
.,.,15,TRBJ1-6,TRBV6-1,CASLYRSSYNSPLHF,TGTGCCAGCCTCTACAGGAGCTCCTATAATTCACCCCTCCACTTT
.,.,16,TRBJ2-1,TRBV2,CASSGARGRGGNEQFF,TGTGCCAGCAGCGGAGCAAGGGGGAGAGGGGGCAATGAGCAGTTCTTC
.,.,12,TRBJ1-1,TRBV6-1,CASGVIRDEAFF,TGTGCCAGCGGCGTCATTAGGGATGAAGCTTTCTTT
.,.,14,TRBJ2-1,TRBV9,CASSVDSSYNEQFF,TGTGCCAGCAGCGTAGACAGCTCCTACAATGAGCAGTTCTTC
many,TRBD1,14,TRBJ1-6,TRBV6-1,CASSDDRDNSPLHF,TGTGCCAGCAGTGATGACAGGGATAATTCACCCCTCCACTTT
.,TRBD2,15,TRBJ2-5,TRBV5-4,CASSFVLAGGETQYF,TGTGCCAGCAGCTTCGTCTTAGCGGGGGGGGAGACCCAGTACTTC
.,.,15,TRBJ1-2,TRBV7-9,CASSSLAEGYDGYTF,TGTGCCAGCAGCTCGCTTGCGGAGGGGTATGATGGCTACACCTTC
.,.,14,TRBJ1-1,TRBV29-1,CSVKHGAFGAEAFF,TGCAGCGTTAAACACGGGGCCTTCGGGGCTGAAGCTTTCTTT
few,TRBD2,16,TRBJ2-3,TRBV15,CATSRDFSGGADTQYF,TGTGCCACCAGCAGAGATTTTAGCGGGGGGGCAGATACGCAGTATTTT
.,TRBD1,20,TRBJ1-5,TRBV5-3,CARSLGPPGQKPPSNQPQHF,TGTGCCAGAAGCTTGGGACCTCCGGGACAGAAGCCACCTAGCAATCAGCCCCAGCATTTT
medium-sized,TRBD2,16,TRBJ2-1,TRBV6-4,CASSDSASGDHNEQFF,TGTGCCAGCAGTGACTCAGCTAGCGGGGATCACAATGAGCAGTTCTTC
.,.,14,TRBJ2-7,TRBV19,CASSAGTDAYEQYF,TGTGCCAGTAGTGCCGGGACCGATGCCTACGAGCAGTACTTC
few,.,14,TRBJ2-2,TRBV6-4,CASSFGGDTGELFF,TGTGCCAGCAGCTTCGGAGGAGACACCGGGGAGCTGTTTTTT
.,TRBD2,16,TRBJ2-5,TRBV7-7,CASSDHPRAGEETQYF,TGTGCTAGCAGCGACCACCCCCGGGCGGGGGAAGAGACCCAGTACTTC
.,.,15,TRBJ2-3,TRBV4-1,CASSQDPTVTDTQYF,TGCGCCAGCAGCCAAGACCCTACCGTTACAGATACGCAGTATTTT
.,.,19,TRBJ1-3,TRBV10-3,CATVNRESSYYDSGNTIYF,TGTGCCACCGTAAACAGGGAGTCTAGCTATTACGACTCTGGAAACACCATATATTTT
.,TRBD1,14,TRBJ1-1,TRBV5-1,CASSRDSQNTEAFF,TGCGCCAGCAGTAGGGACAGTCAGAACACTGAAGCTTTCTTT
.,.,13,TRBJ1-3,TRBV5-6,CASSRTVGNTIYF,TGTGCCAGCAGCCGGACAGTCGGAAACACCATATATTTT
.,.,13,TRBJ2-7,TRBV6-6,CASSRFDRNEQYF,TGTGCCAGCAGCAGATTCGACAGGAACGAGCAGTACTTC
once,.,15,TRBJ1-1,TRBV9,CASSVDPQMNTEAFF,TGTGCCAGCAGCGTAGACCCCCAAATGAACACTGAAGCTTTCTTT
.,.,15,TRBJ2-3,TRBV7-8,CASRKGRGYTDTQYF,TGTGCCAGCAGGAAAGGCAGGGGTTACACAGATACGCAGTATTTT
.,TRBD1,17,TRBJ1-1,TRBV5-1,CASSLLGTGDSNTEAFF,TGCGCCAGCAGCCTCTTAGGGACAGGAGATTCGAACACTGAAGCTTTCTTT
few,.,14,TRBJ2-2,TRBV7-9,CASIQAADTGELFF,TGTGCCAGCATCCAGGCTGCGGACACCGGGGAGCTGTTTTTT
.,.,14,TRBJ2-7,TRBV27,CASRVVTGSYEQYF,TGTGCCAGCAGGGTAGTCACCGGATCCTACGAGCAGTACTTC
.,TRBD2,16,TRBJ2-7,TRBV5-1,CASSPRWEGRFYEQYF,TGCGCCAGCAGCCCCCGGTGGGAGGGAAGGTTCTACGAGCAGTACTTC
few,.,12,TRBJ2-7,TRBV7-9,CASSNQGGGQYF,TGTGCCAGCAGCAATCAGGGGGGTGGGCAGTACTTC
.,.,15,TRBJ1-3,TRBV7-2,CASSSYLESGNTIYF,TGTGCCAGCAGCTCATATTTAGAGTCTGGAAACACCATATATTTT